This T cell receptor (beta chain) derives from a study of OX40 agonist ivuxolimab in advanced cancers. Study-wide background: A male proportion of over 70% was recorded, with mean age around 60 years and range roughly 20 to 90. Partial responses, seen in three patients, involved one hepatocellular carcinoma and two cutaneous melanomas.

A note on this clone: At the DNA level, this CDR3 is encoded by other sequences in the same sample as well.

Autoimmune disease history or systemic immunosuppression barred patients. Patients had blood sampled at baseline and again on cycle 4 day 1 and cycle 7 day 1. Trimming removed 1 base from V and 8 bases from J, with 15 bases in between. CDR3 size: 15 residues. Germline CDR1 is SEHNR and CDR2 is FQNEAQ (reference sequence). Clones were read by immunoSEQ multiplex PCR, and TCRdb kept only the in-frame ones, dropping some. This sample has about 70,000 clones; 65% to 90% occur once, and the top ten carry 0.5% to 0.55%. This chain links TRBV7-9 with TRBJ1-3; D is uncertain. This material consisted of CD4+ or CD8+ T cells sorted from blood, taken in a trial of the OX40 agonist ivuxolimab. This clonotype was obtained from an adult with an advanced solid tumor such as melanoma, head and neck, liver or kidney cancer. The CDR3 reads CASSLEIGRVDTIYF. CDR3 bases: TGTGCCAGCAGCTTAGAAATCGGCCGAGTGGACACCATATATTTT. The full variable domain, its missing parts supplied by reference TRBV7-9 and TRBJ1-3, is DTGVSQNPRHKITKRGQNVTFRCDPISEHNRLYWYRQTLGQGPEFLTYFQNEAQLEKSRLLSDRFSAERPKGSFSTLEIQRTEQGDSAMYLCASSLEIGRVDTIYFGEGSWLTVV.